This paragraph covers one T cell receptor beta chain sequence. This CDR3 contains 17 residues. J gave up 4 bases and V 4 bases, and 11 bases lay outside the gene matches. The germline V gene has CDR1 SGDLS and CDR2 YYNGEE. This entry comes from a study of control samples from healthy donors and cancer patients. Clones were read by immunoSEQ multiplex PCR, and TCRdb kept only the in-frame ones, dropping some. The sample lists about 110,000 clones; almost 85% were seen once. Sequenced: blood. The gene calls are TRBV9 and TRBJ1-3; 10 bases are a match to TRBD1. This TCR derives from a man between 18 and 35 years old in good health. The CDR3 coding sequence is TGTGCCAGCAGCCTCAGACCCCCGGGACAGGGGGGAAACACCATATATTTT. Translating it yields CASSLRPPGQGGNTIYF.